The clone carrying this T cell receptor (beta chain) occurred once. Clones were sequenced by immunoSEQ multiplex PCR, and TCRdb holds only the in-frame ones, with some missing. The sample has 130,000 to 150,000 clones, almost 90% seen once; the top ten hold approximately 2.4%. V trimming: 2 bases; J trimming: 5 bases; junction bases outside the gene matches: 9. Germline assignment: CDR1 SGHRS and CDR2 YFSETQ. The CDR3 is 15 residues long. This entry is derived from a study of blood T cell repertoires in COVID-19. On the study more broadly: Italy, Spain and the United States were the sources of the convalescent and acute COVID-19 samples. From T cells, B-cell-depleted T cells, or PBMCs came the material, which was cDNA or gDNA.

J is TRBJ2-7 and V is TRBV5-1, with TRBD1 matching over 8 bases. The sequence came from a human donor in a cohort sampled during active COVID-19. The sequenced material came from peripheral blood. The CDR3 DNA is TGCGCCAGCAGCTTACAGGACAGGGTCATTCACGAGCAGTACTTC. This codes for CASSLQDRVIHEQYF.